These 2 T cell receptor beta chains were sequenced from one sample in a study of blood T cell repertoires in COVID-19 (dated by TCRdb to about 2020). Library method: the immunoSEQ multiplex PCR assay. TCRdb limited this immuneACCESS table to in-frame rearrangements with V and J called. A share of clones is missing; checked studies link under half to unresolved V genes, and the rest is unexplained. The sample contains about 39,000 clones, approximately 91% of them found a single time. The ten largest clonotypes hold 2% to 2.5% of the sample. Sequenced material: peripheral blood. These receptors were taken from a man aged 45 to 65 with active COVID-19.

This chain joins TRBV7-6 and TRBJ2-5, with 11 bases fitting TRBD2. Trimming at V came to 4 bases and at J to 5 bases, leaving 0 bases not matched to a gene. The germline CDR1 and CDR2 sequences are SGHVS and FNYEAQ. This CDR3 is built from 13 residues. The CDR3 here is CASSSSGRETQYF. As DNA, the CDR3 is TGTGCCAGCAGCTCTAGCGGGAGGGAGACCCAGTACTTC.

The chain couples TRBV19 to TRBJ1-2, with D unclear. CDR1 and CDR2 (germline): LNHDA, SQIVND (reference sequence). The V end lost 10 bases, the J end lost 2 bases, and 14 bases lay between the germline ends. This CDR3 is built from 13 residues. The CDR3 coding sequence is TGTGCCACCCACCTCAGCGGGAACTATGGCTACACCTTC. This codes for CATHLSGNYGYTF. The full variable domain, completed using reference TRBV19 and TRBJ1-2, is DGGITQSPKYLFRKEGQNVTLSCEQNLNHDAMYWYRQDPGQGLRLIYYSQIVNDFQKGDIAEGYSVSREKKESFPLTVTSAQKNPTAFYLCATHLSGNYGYTFGSGTRLTVV.